Each of the 17 T cell receptor beta chains below was sequenced from the same sample in a study of shared clonotypes between healthy human individuals. CD45RO-negative CD8 cells positively selected for CCR7 made up the naive population, which excluded terminally differentiated effector memory CD45RA+ cells. Generated by immunoSEQ multiplex PCR, the TCRdb table keeps only in-frame clones and is missing some. The repertoire holds around 600,000 clones, with 85% to 95% as singletons. Sample: naive CD8+ T cells sorted from blood. Every receptor here comes from a woman in her 30s in good health.

The chain joins TRBV29-1 to TRBJ2-7; 8 positions match TRBD1. The CDR3 is 12 amino acids. Per germline, CDR1 SQVTM and CDR2 ANQGSEA. Trimming at V came to 6 bases and at J to 1 base, leaving 2 bases not matched to a gene. The CDR3, as DNA: TGCAGCGTGTGGACAGGGTCCTACGAGCAGTACTTC. This translates into CSVWTGSYEQYF.

A note on this clone: Other DNA variants within this sample encode the same CDR3. CDR3 sequence (DNA): TGTGCCAGCAGCTCCACTTCCTACGAGCAGTACTTC. Its translation is CASSSTSYEQYF. This rearrangement joins TRBV7-8 to TRBJ2-7; D is uncertain. Trimming removed 4 bases at V and 1 base at J, with 5 bases between. Germline CDR1 reads SGHVS; CDR2 reads FQNEAQ. This CDR3 contains 12 residues.

This rearrangement joins TRBV6-1 to TRBJ1-1, with 7 nucleotides matching TRBD1. The V and J ends lost 6 bases and 1 base, in that order; junction bases with no gene match: 5. The germline CDR1 and CDR2 sequences are MNHNS and SASEGT. CDR3 size: 14 residues. Written as DNA, the CDR3 is TGTGCCAGCAGGGATACAGGGGAGAACACTGAAGCTTTCTTT. Amino acids: CASRDTGENTEAFF.

Comments on this clone: Its ends do not fully match the called genes, so a read error is possible. The gene calls are TRBV20-1 and TRBJ2-1; 8 nucleotides match TRBD1. CDR1 DFQATT and CDR2 SNEGSKA come from the germline V gene (reference sequence). This CDR3 is 10 amino acids long. The CDR3 sequence: CSASEGQGIF. The CDR3, as DNA: TGCAGTGCTAGTGAAGGACAGGGAATCTTC.

The V call is TRBV7-8, the J call TRBJ2-7, with TRBD1 as a possible D gene (6 bases). The CDR3 sequence is 13 residues long. V shed 6 bases and J shed 6 bases, with 15 bases lying between them. CDR1 and CDR2 (germline): SGHVS, FQNEAQ. CDR3 sequence reads: CASSRDTGPEQYF. The CDR3 nucleotides read TGTGCCAGCAGTCGGGACACGGGTCCCGAGCAGTACTTC.

V and J are TRBV5-4 and TRBJ2-3, with a tentative D call TRBD2 (6 bases). Germline-derived CDR1 and CDR2 are SGHNT and YYREEE (reference sequence). The length of the CDR3 is 15 residues. V was pared by 5 bases and J by 0 bases, with 13 bases between. The CDR3 bases are TGTGCCAGCAGACCTAGCGCTCCTAGCACAGATACGCAGTATTTT. Its translation: CASRPSAPSTDTQYF.

This chain uses TRBV7-6 with TRBJ2-3, with TRBD2 identical over 13 bases. CDR3 length: 19 amino acids. The germline CDR1 and CDR2 sequences are SGHVS and FNYEAQ. Trimming removed 4 bases from V and 6 bases from J; junction bases left unmatched: 16. In DNA, the CDR3 is TGTGCCAGCAGCTCGCCCGGGACTAGCGGGGAGGGGTGGTCGGATACGCAGTATTTT. It specifies CASSSPGTSGEGWSDTQYF.

As for this clone: Other DNA variants within this sample encode the same CDR3. The V and J genes are TRBV2 and TRBJ2-1; D unclear. Germline assignment: CDR1 SNHLY and CDR2 FYNNEI. Trimming removed 4 bases from V and 4 bases from J, with 8 bases in between. This CDR3 is built from 13 residues. The CDR3 DNA reads TGTGCCAGCAGTGGGGTCTCTTACAATGAGCAGTTCTTC. Amino acid sequence: CASSGVSYNEQFF.

In its sample, this clone was seen once. The chain recombines TRBV2 with TRBJ2-7; D not certain. Germline V gene lookup returns CDR1 SNHLY and CDR2 FYNNEI. The V end lost 3 bases, the J end lost 2 bases, and 5 bases lay between the germline ends. The CDR3 is 12 residues long. CDR3 protein: CASSDLTYEQYF. CDR3 in DNA: TGTGCCAGCAGTGACTTAACCTACGAGCAGTACTTC. Full variable domain (missing parts from reference TRBV2 and TRBJ2-7): EPEVTQTPSHQVTQMGQEVILRCVPISNHLYFYWYRQILGQKVEFLVSFYNNEISEKSEIFDDQFSVERPDGSNFTLKIRSTKLEDSAMYFCASSDLTYEQYFGPGTRLTVT.

The chain recombines TRBV19 with TRBJ2-7; D unclear. There are 15 residues in the CDR3. Germline assignment: CDR1 LNHDA and CDR2 SQIVND (reference sequence). Trimming removed 1 base from V and 2 bases from J, with 12 bases in between. DNA of the CDR3: TGTGCCAGTAGTATAGCAGGCGACTCACCCTACGAGCAGTACTTC. Translation: CASSIAGDSPYEQYF.

The V and J genes are TRBV7-7 and TRBJ2-5; the D gene could be TRBD1 or TRBD2 (5 bases each). The CDR3 covers 13 residues. V was trimmed by 10 bases and J by 3 bases, leaving 15 bases between them. The germline CDR1 and CDR2 sequences are SSHAT and FNYEAQ (reference sequence). CDR3 loop: CATGIGGKETQYF. Written as DNA, the CDR3 is TGTGCCACGGGAATTGGGGGAAAAGAGACCCAGTACTTC.

The genes are TRBV28 and TRBJ2-3, with D perhaps matching TRBD2 (6 bases). This CDR3 has 15 residues. Germline V gene data show CDR1 as MDHEN and CDR2 as SYDVKM. V shed 6 bases and J shed 2 bases, with 15 bases lying between them. Here the CDR3 reads CASSPRGVFTDTQYF. CDR3 DNA sequence: TGTGCCAGCAGCCCTCGCGGGGTATTCACAGATACGCAGTATTTT.

The chain uses TRBV14 and TRBJ2-1; D gene uncertain. The CDR3 length is 17 residues. Germline V lookup: CDR1 SGHDN, CDR2 FVKESK. The V end lost 0 bases, the J end lost 2 bases, and 14 bases lay between the germline ends. CDR3 sequence (DNA): TGTGCCAGCAGCCAAGATCAATTTGCTAGTACCTACAATGAGCAGTTCTTC. Its protein is CASSQDQFASTYNEQFF. The full variable domain, rest sourced from reference TRBV14 and TRBJ2-1, is EAGVTQFPSHSVIEKGQTVTLRCDPISGHDNLYWYRRVMGKEIKFLLHFVKESKQDESGMPNNRFLAERTGGTYSTLKVQPAELEDSGVYFCASSQDQFASTYNEQFFGPGTRLTVL.

V and J are TRBV11-2 and TRBJ1-1; D gene unclear. Germline CDR1 and CDR2: SGHAT and FQNNGV. V was trimmed by 2 bases and J by 1 base, leaving 5 bases between them. CDR3 length equals 13 residues. As DNA, the CDR3 is TGTGCCAGCAGCTTAAGCCCGAACACTGAAGCTTTCTTT. Translation gives CASSLSPNTEAFF.

The chain employs TRBV10-3 and TRBJ2-7, with D tentatively TRBD1 (5 bases). The germline V and J ends were trimmed by 6 bases and 6 bases, with 12 bases remaining between them. From germline, CDR1 is ENHRY and CDR2 SYGVKD. This CDR3 is 12 amino acids long. The chain's CDR3 is CAIRGSTGEQYF. The CDR3 region has the DNA TGTGCCATCAGAGGTTCTACAGGCGAGCAGTACTTC.

The chain combines TRBV7-8 with TRBJ1-5; D is unclear. The CDR3 totals 14 residues. Per the germline V gene, CDR1 is SGHVS and CDR2 is FQNEAQ. The V and J ends lost 6 bases and 3 bases respectively, with 12 bases between them. The DNA for the CDR3 is TGTGCCAGCAGTGCGGGGAGTCTCAATCAGCCCCAGCATTTT. It codes for CASSAGSLNQPQHF.

This chain links TRBV30 with TRBJ2-1; TRBD2 matches 10 bases. Germline V gives CDR1 GTSNPN, CDR2 SVGIG (reference sequence). V lost 0 bases, J lost 4 bases, and 9 bases stayed unmatched. This CDR3 is built from 17 residues. Here the CDR3 reads CAWSVLASGSEYNEQFF. The DNA for the CDR3 is TGTGCCTGGAGTGTACTCGCTAGCGGGAGTGAATACAATGAGCAGTTCTTC.